The clone carrying this T cell receptor beta chain came up a few times. Antigen unknown. cDNA prepared by RNA extraction and subsequent reverse transcription served as the template for sequencing. Sequencing used immunoSEQ multiplex PCR; TCRdb keeps in-frame clones, though not all of them. The sample has about 140,000 clones, 51% seen once; the top ten hold more than 0.95%. This sample stems from a study of CD8+ T cells in alopecia areata. Study-wide findings and caveats: Lesional scalp, notably in alopecia totalis/universalis, had clonality above that of normal scalp.

The V end was cut by 4 bases, the J end by 9 bases, with 16 bases between. Germline V gene data show CDR1 as SQVTM and CDR2 as ANQGSEA. The length of the CDR3 is 13 residues. Punch biopsies of lesional scalp, plus peripheral blood, were taken from alopecia areata patients. This clonotype was obtained from a human donor with alopecia areata. The sample consisted of CD4+ T cells sorted from blood, taken at week 0. The chain is built from TRBV29-1 and TRBJ2-1; a possible D gene is TRBD2 (6 bases). The CDR3 DNA reads as TGCAGCGTTGGCCCGCAAACTAGCATTGAGCAGTTCTTC. Its protein is CSVGPQTSIEQFF.